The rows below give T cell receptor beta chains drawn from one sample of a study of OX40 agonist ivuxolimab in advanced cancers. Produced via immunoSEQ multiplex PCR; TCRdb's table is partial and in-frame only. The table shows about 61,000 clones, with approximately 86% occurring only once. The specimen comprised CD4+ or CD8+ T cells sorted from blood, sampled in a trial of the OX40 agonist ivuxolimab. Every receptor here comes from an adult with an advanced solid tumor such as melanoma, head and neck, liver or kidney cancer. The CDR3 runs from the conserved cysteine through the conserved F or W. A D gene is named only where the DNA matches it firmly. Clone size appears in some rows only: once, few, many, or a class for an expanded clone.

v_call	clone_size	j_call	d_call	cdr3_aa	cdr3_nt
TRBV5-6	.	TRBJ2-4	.	CASSLRVGLDKNIQYF	TGTGCCAGCAGCTTGCGGGTGGGGTTGGACAAAAACATTCAGTACTTC
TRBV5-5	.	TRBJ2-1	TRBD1	CASSLVDREDNEQFF	TGTGCCAGCAGCTTGGTGGACAGGGAGGACAATGAGCAGTTCTTC
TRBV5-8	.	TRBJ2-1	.	CASSLEYNEQFF	TGTGCCAGCAGCTTGGAATACAATGAGCAGTTCTTC
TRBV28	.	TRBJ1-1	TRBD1	CASSLQDRVSNTEAFF	TGTGCCAGCAGTCTCCAAGACAGGGTATCGAACACTGAAGCTTTCTTT
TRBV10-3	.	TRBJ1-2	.	CAISGARYGYTF	TGTGCCATCAGTGGCGCTCGATATGGCTACACCTTC
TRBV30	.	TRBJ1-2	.	CAWRPGFGGYTF	TGTGCCTGGAGGCCCGGGTTTGGAGGCTACACCTTC
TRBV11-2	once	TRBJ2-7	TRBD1	CASSPVRGQISYEQYF	TGTGCCAGCAGCCCGGTTAGGGGACAGATTTCTTACGAGCAGTACTTC
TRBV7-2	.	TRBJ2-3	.	CASSRGLLDTQYF	TGTGCCAGCAGCCGGGGACTTCTAGATACGCAGTATTTT
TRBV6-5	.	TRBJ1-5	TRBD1	CASRSRQGNQPQHF	TGTGCCAGCAGGTCCCGACAGGGGAATCAGCCCCAGCATTTT
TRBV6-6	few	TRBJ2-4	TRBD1	CASSPGQGTNIQYF	TGTGCCAGCAGCCCCGGACAGGGGACGAACATTCAGTACTTC
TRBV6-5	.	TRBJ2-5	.	CARNPQLQETQYF	TGTGCCAGAAACCCACAGCTCCAAGAGACCCAGTACTTC
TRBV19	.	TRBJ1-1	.	CASKPLTVGTEAFF	TGTGCCAGTAAGCCCTTGACTGTGGGCACTGAAGCTTTCTTT
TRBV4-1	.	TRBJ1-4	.	CASSRNPDGTNEKLFF	TGCGCCAGCAGCCGCAACCCGGATGGGACTAATGAAAAACTGTTTTTT
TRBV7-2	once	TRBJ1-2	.	CASSSSVDFVNYGYTF	TGTGCCAGCAGCTCTTCGGTTGACTTCGTTAACTATGGCTACACCTTC
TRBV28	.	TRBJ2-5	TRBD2	CASKAGLVFETQYF	TGTGCCAGCAAAGCGGGACTAGTATTTGAGACCCAGTACTTC
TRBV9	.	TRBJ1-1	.	CASSPDLGYPNTEAFF	TGTGCCAGCAGCCCAGACTTGGGGTACCCGAACACTGAAGCTTTCTTT
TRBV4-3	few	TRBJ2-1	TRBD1	CASSLDRNNEQFF	TGCGCCAGCAGCCTGGACAGGAACAATGAGCAGTTCTTC
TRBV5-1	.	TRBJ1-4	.	CASSLQGSAVVGEKLFF	TGCGCCAGCAGCTTACAGGGTTCCGCGGTGGTAGGTGAAAAACTGTTTTTT
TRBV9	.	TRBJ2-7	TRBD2	CASSGGLAGSFYEQYF	TGTGCCAGCAGCGGGGGGCTAGCGGGATCCTTTTACGAGCAGTACTTC
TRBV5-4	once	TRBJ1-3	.	CASSREGGSGNTIYF	TGTGCCAGCTCGAGGGAAGGGGGCTCTGGAAACACCATATATTTT
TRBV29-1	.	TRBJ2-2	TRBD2	CSPKPETSGSPGELFF	TGCAGCCCAAAACCCGAGACTAGCGGGAGCCCCGGGGAGCTGTTTTTT
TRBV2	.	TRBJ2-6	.	CASSEARPSGANVLTF	TGTGCCAGCAGTGAAGCGCGGCCTTCTGGGGCCAACGTCCTGACTTTC
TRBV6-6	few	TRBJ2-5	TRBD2	CASSPRLAAQETQYF	TGTGCCAGCAGCCCACGTCTAGCGGCCCAGGAGACCCAGTACTTC
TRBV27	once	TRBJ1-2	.	CASSAAGVPFGYTF	TGTGCCAGCAGTGCCGCGGGCGTGCCTTTCGGCTACACCTTC
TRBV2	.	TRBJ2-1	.	CASPRPYGNEQFF	TGTGCCAGTCCTCGCCCCTACGGGAATGAGCAGTTCTTC
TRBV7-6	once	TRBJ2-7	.	CASSRNNYEQYF	TGTGCCAGCAGCAGGAATAACTACGAGCAGTACTTC
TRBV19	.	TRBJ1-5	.	CASTSASFSNQPQHF	TGTGCCAGTACCTCGGCTAGCTTTAGCAATCAGCCCCAGCATTTT
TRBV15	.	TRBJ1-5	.	CATSRETAGFSNQPQHF	TGTGCCACCAGCAGAGAGACAGCGGGGTTTAGCAATCAGCCCCAGCATTTT
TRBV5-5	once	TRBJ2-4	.	CASSFGTPGKNIQYF	TGTGCCAGCAGCTTCGGGACTCCGGGCAAAAACATTCAGTACTTC
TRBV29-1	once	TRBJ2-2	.	CSVDAGYTGELFF	TGCAGCGTTGATGCAGGGTACACCGGGGAGCTGTTTTTT
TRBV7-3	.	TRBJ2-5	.	CASSFSNQETQYF	TGTGCCAGCAGCTTCAGCAATCAAGAGACCCAGTACTTC
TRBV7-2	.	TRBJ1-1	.	CASSYTRDTEAFF	TGTGCCAGCAGCTACACCCGGGACACTGAAGCTTTCTTT
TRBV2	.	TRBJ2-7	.	CASSERPFSYEQYF	TGTGCCAGCAGTGAAAGGCCCTTCTCCTACGAGCAGTACTTC
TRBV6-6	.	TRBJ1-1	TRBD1	CASSQTVPGQRTEAFF	TGTGCCAGCAGTCAGACAGTTCCGGGACAGCGGACTGAAGCTTTCTTT
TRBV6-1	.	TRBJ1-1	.	CASRSLRADTEAFF	TGTGCCAGCAGATCGCTAAGGGCGGACACTGAAGCTTTCTTT
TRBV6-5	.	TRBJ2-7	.	CASSSQRGGAGEQYF	TGTGCCAGCAGTTCCCAGCGAGGGGGCGCGGGAGAGCAGTACTTC
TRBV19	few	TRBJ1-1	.	CASLLMGGVTEAFF	TGTGCCAGTTTGTTAATGGGGGGAGTAACTGAAGCTTTCTTT
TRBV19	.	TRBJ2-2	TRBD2	CASRTSGALGDTGELFF	TGTGCCAGTAGGACTAGCGGCGCTTTAGGAGACACCGGGGAGCTGTTTTTT
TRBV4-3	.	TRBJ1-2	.	CASSHRDTRNYGYTF	TGCGCCAGCAGCCACCGGGACACTCGGAACTATGGCTACACCTTC
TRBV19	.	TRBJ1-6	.	CATREAEPNSPLHF	TGTGCCACCCGGGAGGCTGAGCCTAATTCACCCCTCCACTTT
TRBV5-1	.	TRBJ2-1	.	CASSLGGQSFYNEQFF	TGCGCCAGCAGCTTGGGTGGACAGTCCTTTTACAATGAGCAGTTCTTC
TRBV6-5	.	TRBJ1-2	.	CASSPPETGGYTF	TGTGCCAGCAGCCCGCCGGAGACAGGCGGCTACACCTTC